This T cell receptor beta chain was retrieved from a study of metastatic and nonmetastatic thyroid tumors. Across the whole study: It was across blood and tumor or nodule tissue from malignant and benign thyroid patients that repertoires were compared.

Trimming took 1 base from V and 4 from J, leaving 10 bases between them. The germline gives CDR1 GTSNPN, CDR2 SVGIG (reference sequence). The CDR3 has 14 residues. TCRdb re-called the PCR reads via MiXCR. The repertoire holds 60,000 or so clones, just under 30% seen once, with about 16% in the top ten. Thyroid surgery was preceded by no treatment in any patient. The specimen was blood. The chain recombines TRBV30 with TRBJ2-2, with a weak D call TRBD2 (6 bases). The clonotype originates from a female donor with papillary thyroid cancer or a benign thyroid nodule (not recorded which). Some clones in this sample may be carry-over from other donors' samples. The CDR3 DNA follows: TGTGCCTGGAGTGGGCAGGAGGGCACCGGGGAGCTGTTTTTT. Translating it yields CAWSGQEGTGELFF.